This entry lists 10 T cell receptor beta chains sequenced from one sample in a study of Tregs in tolerant kidney transplant recipients. TCRdb's table, derived via immunoSEQ multiplex PCR, lists solely in-frame clones and lacks some. The table for this sample gives roughly 48,000 clones. Sequences were derived from CD4+ T cells from blood, sampled before the transplant. The origin of the receptors is a human donor who received a combined kidney and bone marrow transplant.

On this clone: The read ends 3 residues shy of where the CDR3 ends; the end is completed using the germline J gene. The rearrangement links TRBV7-9 to TRBJ2-3; D uncertain. CDR3 length equals 13 residues. Between the trimmed V and J ends, which lost 4 bases and 6 bases, there was a span of 11 bases. CDR1 is SEHNR, CDR2 FQNEAQ, per germline (reference sequence). The CDR3 bases that were read are TGTGCCAGCAGCTCAGCGCGGCTCGATACG. Its translation is CASSSARLDT. The whole CDR3 sequence is CASSSARLDTQYF.

A word on this clone: The read is 3 residues too short to cover the CDR3 end, so that end is filled in from the germline J gene. This sequence joins TRBV19 and TRBJ2-3; the match to TRBD1 covers 7 bases. The CDR3 runs 12 residues. The V gene's germline CDR1 is LNHDA and CDR2 SQIVND (reference sequence). The junction had 2 bases not matched to a gene; V was cut back by 5 bases and J by 6 bases. Incomplete CDR3 DNA: TGTGCCAGTAGTGCACAGGGGGATACG. It specifies CASSAQGDT. The whole CDR3 protein is CASSAQGDTQYF. Filled out from reference TRBV19 and TRBJ2-3, the complete variable domain reads DGGITQSPKYLFRKEGQNVTLSCEQNLNHDAMYWYRQDPGQGLRLIYYSQIVNDFQKGDIAEGYSVSREKKESFPLTVTSAQKNPTAFYLCASSAQGDTQYFGPGTRLTVL.

A word on this clone: The missing CDR3 end, 3 residues past where the read stops, is filled in from the germline J gene. The rearrangement links TRBV30 to TRBJ2-1; 8 bases line up with TRBD1. CDR1 GTSNPN and CDR2 SVGIG come from the germline V gene (reference sequence). The CDR3 loop spans 15 amino acids. Trimming took 6 bases from V and 5 from J; bases not matched to a gene: 12. The CDR3 protein is CACRQGWIFDNEQFF. The CDR3 DNA, read in part, is TGTGCCTGTCGACAGGGGTGGATTTTTGACAATGAG.

About this clone: Coverage ceases 3 residues before the CDR3 finishes, and the germline J gene fills in the end. The genes are TRBV20-1 and TRBJ1-2; 11 nucleotides align to TRBD1. Germline V lookup: CDR1 DFQATT, CDR2 SNEGSKA (reference sequence). Unmatched junction bases numbered 7, after V lost 6 bases and J lost 7 bases. The CDR3 has 13 residues. The CDR3 is CSASGQGDRGYTF. The covered CDR3 bases are TGCAGTGCCTCGGGACAGGGGGATCGTGGC.

About this clone itself: The CDR3 extends 3 residues past the end of the read, so its final part is completed from the germline J gene. The rearrangement uses TRBV20-1 and TRBJ2-5; 13 bases fit TRBD2. CDR1 DFQATT and CDR2 SNEGSKA come from the germline V gene (reference sequence). CDR3 size: 16 residues. The V segment lost 1 base and the J segment 0 bases; nucleotides outside the gene matches: 2. The CDR3 reads CSARVLAGGHQETQYF. The sequenced CDR3 bases are TGCAGTGCTAGAGTACTAGCGGGAGGGCACCAAGAGACC.

Remarks on this clone: Coverage ceases 3 residues before the CDR3 finishes, and the germline J gene fills in the end. The chain employs TRBV6-1 and TRBJ2-7, with 9 bases matching TRBD2. V shed 2 bases and J 3 bases; nucleotides not matched to a gene: 5. Germline CDR1 and CDR2: MNHNS and SASEGT. The CDR3 totals 15 residues. The sequenced part of the CDR3 DNA is TGTGCCAGCAGTGAATTCCCTAGCGGGAACTACGAG. Its translation is CASSEFPSGNYE. Given in full, the CDR3 is CASSEFPSGNYEQYF.

With regard to this clone: The read falls 3 residues short of the CDR3 end, and the missing part is taken from the germline J gene. The chain links TRBV19 to TRBJ1-1; TRBD1 agrees at 7 bases. Germline V gives CDR1 LNHDA, CDR2 SQIVND (reference sequence). Losses at the gene ends were 3 bases for V and 1 base for J; bases not matched to a gene: 2. This CDR3 spans 14 amino acids. The CDR3 loop is CASSIWTGNTEAFF. The part of the CDR3 DNA that was read is TGTGCCAGTAGTATCTGGACAGGGAACACTGAA.

CDR3 in amino acids: CASSPGQLISNYGYTF. CDR3 bases read: TGCGCCAGCAGCCCGGGACAGCTAATATCTAACTATGGC. The chain uses TRBV5-1 and TRBJ1-2, with 7 positions matching TRBD1. Read data end 3 residues before the CDR3 end; the end is taken from the germline J gene. This CDR3 has 16 amino acids. V shed 4 bases and J 0 bases; nucleotides not matched to a gene: 9. Per germline, CDR1 SGHRS and CDR2 YFSETQ. Filled out from reference TRBV5-1 and TRBJ1-2, the complete variable domain reads KAGVTQTPRYLIKTRGQQVTLSCSPISGHRSVSWYQQTPGQGLQFLFEYFSETQRNKGNFPGRFSGRQFSNSRSEMNVSTLELGDSALYLCASSPGQLISNYGYTFGSGTRLTVV.

Remarks on this clone: The CDR3 extends 3 residues past the end of the read, so its final part is completed from the germline J gene. The gene calls are TRBV5-1 and TRBJ2-2; the D gene is possibly TRBD2 (6 bases). The CDR3 runs 18 residues. The ends were cut back, 4 bases at V and 2 bases at J, with 21 bases in the middle. The V gene's germline CDR1 is SGHRS and CDR2 YFSETQ. CDR3 bases read: TGCGCCAGCAGCCCGGCGGGGATGACAGTACTAAACACCGGGGAG. As protein: CASSPAGMTVLNTGE. The entire CDR3 protein reads CASSPAGMTVLNTGELFF.

Turning to this clone: The read ends 3 residues before the CDR3 terminus; that terminus is restored from the germline J gene. J is TRBJ1-4 and V is TRBV19, with TRBD1 matching over 8 bases. This CDR3 is built from 16 residues. The germline V gene encodes CDR1 LNHDA and CDR2 SQIVND (reference sequence). The V gene end was trimmed by 5 bases and the J gene end by 5 bases; junction bases not matched to a gene: 10. The CDR3 DNA, read in part, is TGTGCCAGTAGTGGGGACAGGCCAAAGTCAAATGAAAAA. Protein: CASSGDRPKSNEK. In full, the CDR3 reads CASSGDRPKSNEKLFF.